This TCR beta chain was recorded in a study of T cells after yellow fever vaccination. Study-level findings and limits: Weaker overall, the secondary response nonetheless peaked faster (day 5 versus 15).

TCRdb analysed the 5' RACE reads with MiXCR anew, one entry per CDR3 protein. Of 200,000 to 250,000 distinct CDR3 sequences listed, approximately 3.2% were seen once; the top ten hold 3.2%. This CDR3 region has 16 residues. Trimming pared 2 bases from V and 3 bases from J, leaving 11 bases between. The germline CDR1 and CDR2 sequences are MNHEY and SVGAGI. At least ten counts were recorded for this clonotype. Antigen specificity is unknown. This rearrangement joins TRBV6-5 to TRBJ2-6; maybe TRBD2 (6 bases). This clonotype was obtained from a man aged 18 to 30 who received the YFV17D yellow fever vaccine. The source material was CD4+ T cells sorted from PBMCs, sampled 10 days after the yellow fever booster vaccination. The CDR3 is CASSYGGGNGANVLTF. CDR3 coding DNA: TGTGCCAGCAGTTACGGTGGAGGGAATGGGGCCAACGTCCTGACTTTC.